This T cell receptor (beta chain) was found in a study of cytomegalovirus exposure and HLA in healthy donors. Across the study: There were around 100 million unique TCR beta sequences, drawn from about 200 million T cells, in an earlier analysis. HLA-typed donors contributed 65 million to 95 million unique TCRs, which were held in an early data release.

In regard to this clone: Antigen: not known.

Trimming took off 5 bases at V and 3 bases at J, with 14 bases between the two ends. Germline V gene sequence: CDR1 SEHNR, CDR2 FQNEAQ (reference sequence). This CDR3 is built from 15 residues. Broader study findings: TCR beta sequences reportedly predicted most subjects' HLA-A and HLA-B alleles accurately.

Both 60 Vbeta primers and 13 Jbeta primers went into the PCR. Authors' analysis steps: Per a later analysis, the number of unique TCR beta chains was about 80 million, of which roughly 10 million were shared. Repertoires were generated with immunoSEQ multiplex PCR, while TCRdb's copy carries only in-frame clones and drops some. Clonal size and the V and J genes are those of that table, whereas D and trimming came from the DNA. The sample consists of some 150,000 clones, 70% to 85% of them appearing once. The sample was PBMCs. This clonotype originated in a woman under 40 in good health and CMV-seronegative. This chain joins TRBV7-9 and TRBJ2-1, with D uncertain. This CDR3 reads CASSLDLGSYNEQFF. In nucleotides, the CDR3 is TGTGCCAGCAGCCTAGATCTGGGCAGCTACAATGAGCAGTTCTTC.